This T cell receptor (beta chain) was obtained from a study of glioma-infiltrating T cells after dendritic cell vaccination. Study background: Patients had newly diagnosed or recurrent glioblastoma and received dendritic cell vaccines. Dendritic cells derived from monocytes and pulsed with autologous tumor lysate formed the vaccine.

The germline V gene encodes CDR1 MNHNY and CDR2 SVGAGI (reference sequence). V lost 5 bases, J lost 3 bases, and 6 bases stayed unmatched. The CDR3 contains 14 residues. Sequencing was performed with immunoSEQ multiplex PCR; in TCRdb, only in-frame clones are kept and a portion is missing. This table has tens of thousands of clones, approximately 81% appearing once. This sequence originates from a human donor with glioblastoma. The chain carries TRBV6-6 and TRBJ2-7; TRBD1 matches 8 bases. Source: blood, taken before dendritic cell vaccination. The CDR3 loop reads CASSADRGNYEQYF. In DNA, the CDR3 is TGTGCCAGCAGTGCCGACAGGGGAAACTACGAGCAGTACTTC.